The clone carrying this T cell receptor (beta chain) was observed a few times. No antigen is known for it. Assay: immunoSEQ multiplex PCR; the TCRdb copy retains only in-frame clones and omits some. Here the sample spans approximately 90,000 clones, approximately 86% being singletons. Indicated time point: baseline pretreatment blood. Treatment denoted: 15 Gy SBRT to primary tumor, nephrectomy 4 weeks later. Between the trimmed V and J ends, which lost 1 base and 2 bases, there was a span of 12 bases. Germline CDR1 SGHKS, CDR2 YYEKEE (reference sequence). This CDR3 contains 15 residues. The sample is drawn from a study of radiation and T cells in renal cell carcinoma. Study-wide background: Nephrectomy followed 15 Gy stereotactic body radiation by 4 weeks.

Study results and caveats: Baseline intratumoral clonotype presence is unknown without pretreatment biopsies. In blood, top tumor clones expanded by 2 weeks, shrinking by 4.

The chain recombines TRBV5-5 with TRBJ1-2, with D possibly matching TRBD1 (5 bases). This TCR was sampled from a middle-aged man with renal cell carcinoma. This specimen was blood, taken from a patient whose treatment included radiotherapy and nephrectomy. The CDR3 loop is CASSLSRGFNYGYTF. DNA of the CDR3: TGTGCCAGCAGCTTGAGCCGGGGCTTCAACTATGGCTACACCTTC.